This T cell receptor beta chain came from a study of regulatory T cells in long-lasting Graves disease. Findings and caveats of the study: TRBV28, TRBJ1-2 and TRBJ2-5 were segments that persistent disease favored.

The time point was: persistent/refractory GD, antithyroid drugs over 5 years with positive TRAb. There was RNA extracted from PBMCs, and the TCR library was made from it. In regard to this clonotype: Antigen specificity is unknown.

Construction of the TCR beta libraries employed iRepertoire HTBI primers in conjunction with Arm-PCR of CDR3 regions. In the original processing: The identification of 62 TRBV and roughly 14 TRBJ segments was made across samples. In TCRdb, the multiplex PCR reads were re-called with MiXCR into one record per CDR3 protein. The V and J calls shown here were made by TCRdb, not taken from the authors' results. The sample lists some 440,000 distinct CDR3 sequences; under 25% were seen once. The V gene end was trimmed by 1 base and the J gene end by 4 bases; junction bases not matched to a gene: 9. This CDR3 is built from 17 residues. Germline CDR1 DFQATT, CDR2 SNEGSKA (reference sequence).

This receptor was taken from a female donor with Graves disease. Sequenced here: peripheral blood mononuclear cells (PBMCs), sampled when the disease was refractory, from a patient treated with antithyroid drugs. The chain couples TRBV20-1 to TRBJ2-5, with 13 bases matching TRBD2. The CDR3 DNA reads as TGCAGTGCTAGAGCCTCCGGGACTAGCGGGACTGGAGAGACCCAGTACTTC. This translates into CSARASGTSGTGETQYF.